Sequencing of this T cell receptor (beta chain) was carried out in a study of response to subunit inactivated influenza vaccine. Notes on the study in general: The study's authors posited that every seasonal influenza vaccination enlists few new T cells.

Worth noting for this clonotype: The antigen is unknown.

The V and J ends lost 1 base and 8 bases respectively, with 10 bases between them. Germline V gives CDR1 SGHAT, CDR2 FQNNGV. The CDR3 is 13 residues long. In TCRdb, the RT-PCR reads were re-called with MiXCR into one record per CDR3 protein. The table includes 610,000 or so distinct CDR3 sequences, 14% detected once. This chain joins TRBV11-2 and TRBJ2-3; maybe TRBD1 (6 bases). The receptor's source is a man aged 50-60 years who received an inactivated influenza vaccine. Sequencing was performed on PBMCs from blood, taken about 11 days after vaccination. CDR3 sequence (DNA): TGTGCCAGCAGCTTAGTCTTCAGGGGTACGCAGTATTTT. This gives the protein CASSLVFRGTQYF. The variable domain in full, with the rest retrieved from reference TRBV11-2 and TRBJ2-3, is EAGVAQSPRYKIIEKRQSVAFWCNPISGHATLYWYQQILGQGPKLLIQFQNNGVVDDSQLPKDRFSAERLKGVDSTLKIQPAKLEDSAVYLCASSLVFRGTQYFGPGTRLTVL.